These 5 T cell receptor beta chains share one sample of origin, sequenced in a study of blood T cell dynamics during melanoma immunotherapy. Sequencing was performed with immunoSEQ multiplex PCR; in TCRdb, only in-frame clones are kept and a portion is missing. The table includes thousands of clones, more than 75% detected once. Time point noted: week 3, after first cycle of checkpoint inhibitor. The material sequenced was blood, taken from a patient treated with checkpoint blockade. All receptors come from a human donor with melanoma.

The CDR3 loop reads CASSPDRGQGEQYF. The CDR3 DNA reads TGTGCCAGCAGTCCGGACAGGGGGCAAGGGGAGCAGTACTTC. The V and J genes are TRBV7-2 and TRBJ2-7, with TRBD1 matching 11 bases. Germline assignment: CDR1 SGHTA and CDR2 FQGNSA. The CDR3 loop spans 14 amino acids. The V segment lost 6 bases and the J segment 7 bases; nucleotides outside the gene matches: 8.

This chain uses TRBV11-2 with TRBJ2-7; D possibly corresponds to TRBD1 (5 bases). The CDR3 has 15 residues. The V gene lost 1 base and the J gene lost 3 bases, with 13 bases spanning the gap. Germline CDR1 is SGHAT and CDR2 is FQNNGV. DNA for the CDR3: TGTGCCAGCAGCTTAGGTCAGGGTGTCGGCTACGAGCAGTACTTC. Translated: CASSLGQGVGYEQYF. The variable domain in full, completed from reference TRBV11-2 and TRBJ2-7, reads EAGVAQSPRYKIIEKRQSVAFWCNPISGHATLYWYQQILGQGPKLLIQFQNNGVVDDSQLPKDRFSAERLKGVDSTLKIQPAKLEDSAVYLCASSLGQGVGYEQYFGPGTRLTVT.

Only one count was recorded for this clone. V and J are TRBV14 and TRBJ2-7; possible D gene TRBD2, 5 bases. CDR1 is SGHDN, CDR2 FVKESK, per germline. There are 15 residues in the CDR3. Deletions cut 0 bases from V and 4 bases from J, with 13 bases between. CDR3: CASSQDEGRWYEQYF. DNA for the CDR3: TGTGCCAGCAGCCAAGACGAGGGAAGGTGGTACGAGCAGTACTTC.

The chain carries TRBV18 and TRBJ1-2; the D gene is possibly TRBD1 (5 bases). The CDR3 length is 14 residues. Trimming stripped 3 bases from V and 4 bases from J, with 12 bases between. CDR1 KGHSH and CDR2 LQKENI come from the germline V gene. CDR3 protein: CASSPLREPYGYTF. In nucleotides, the CDR3 is TGTGCCAGCTCACCCCTCAGGGAGCCCTATGGCTACACCTTC.

The chain employs TRBV19 and TRBJ2-3, with 8 bases that match TRBD2. There are 13 residues in the CDR3. Germline CDR1 LNHDA, CDR2 SQIVND (reference sequence). Trimming at V came to 5 bases and at J to 6 bases, leaving 4 bases not matched to a gene. DNA for the CDR3: TGTGCCAGTAGTTTAGCGGGAACGGATACGCAGTATTTT. It translates to CASSLAGTDTQYF.